This TCR beta chain was profiled in a study of control samples from healthy donors and cancer patients. The CDR3 is 11 residues long. Germline CDR1 DFQATT, CDR2 SNEGSKA (reference sequence). The V gene end was trimmed by 5 bases and the J gene end by 11 bases; junction bases not matched to a gene: 6. Here immunoSEQ multiplex PCR was the method, and the copy in TCRdb shows in-frame clones only, minus some. The sample carries around 180,000 clones, about 90% recorded once. The sequencing sample was made of blood. The sequence came from a young woman in good health. The gene calls are TRBV20-1 and TRBJ1-1, with 9 bases aligning to TRBD1. The DNA of the CDR3 is TGCAGTGCTGGGGACAGGGAGATGGCTTTCTTT. Translation: CSAGDREMAFF.